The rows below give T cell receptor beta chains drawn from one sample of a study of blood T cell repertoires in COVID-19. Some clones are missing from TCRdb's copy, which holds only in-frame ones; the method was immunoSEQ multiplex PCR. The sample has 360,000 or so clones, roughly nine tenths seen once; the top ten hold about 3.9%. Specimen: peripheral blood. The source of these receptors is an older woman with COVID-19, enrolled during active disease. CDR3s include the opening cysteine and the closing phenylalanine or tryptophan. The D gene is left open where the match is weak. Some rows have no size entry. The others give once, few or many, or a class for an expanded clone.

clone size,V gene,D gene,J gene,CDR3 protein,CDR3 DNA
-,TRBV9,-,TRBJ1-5,CASSVGPEQYQPQHF,TGTGCCAGCAGCGTAGGGCCAGAACAATATCAGCCCCAGCATTTT
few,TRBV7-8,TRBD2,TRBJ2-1,CASSLVSSGGNEQFF,TGTGCCAGCAGCTTAGTGAGTAGCGGGGGTAATGAGCAGTTCTTC
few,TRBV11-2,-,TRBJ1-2,CASSPNPWGDGYTF,TGTGCCAGCAGTCCGAACCCATGGGGGGATGGCTACACCTTC
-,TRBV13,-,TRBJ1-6,CASRMRGASNSPLHF,TGTGCCAGCCGGATGCGGGGGGCCTCTAATTCACCCCTCCACTTT
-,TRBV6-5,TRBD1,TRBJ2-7,CASSTGETGGYEQYF,TGTGCCAGCTCTACGGGGGAGACAGGGGGGTACGAGCAGTACTTC
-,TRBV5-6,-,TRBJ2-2,CASSQNTGELFF,TGTGCCAGCAGCCAGAACACCGGGGAGCTGTTTTTT
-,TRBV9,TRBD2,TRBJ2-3,CASSLSRSSGGYASTDTQYF,TGTGCCAGCAGCCTTAGTAGGTCTAGCGGGGGGTACGCTAGCACAGATACGCAGTATTTT
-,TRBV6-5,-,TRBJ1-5,CASSVSLLSNQPQHF,TGTGCCAGCAGCGTAAGCCTACTGAGCAATCAGCCCCAGCATTTT
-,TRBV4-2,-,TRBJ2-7,CASSQEEDFYEQYF,TGTGCCAGCAGCCAAGAAGAGGATTTCTACGAGCAGTACTTC
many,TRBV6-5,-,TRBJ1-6,CASRSGGLTLHF,TGTGCCAGCAGGTCCGGGGGTCTCACCCTCCACTTT
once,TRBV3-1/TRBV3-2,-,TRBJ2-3,CASSQDTVTDTQYF,TGTGCCAGCAGCCAGGACACCGTCACAGATACGCAGTATTTT
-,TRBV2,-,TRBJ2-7,CASRPSLLYEQYF,TGTGCCAGCAGGCCAAGCCTCCTCTACGAGCAGTACTTC
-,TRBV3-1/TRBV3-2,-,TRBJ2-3,CASSQSGVRGPDTQYF,TGTGCCAGCAGCCAATCTGGGGTTAGGGGCCCAGATACGCAGTATTTT
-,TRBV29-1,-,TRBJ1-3,CSVEVRNTIYF,TGCAGCGTTGAGGTCCGGAACACCATATATTTT
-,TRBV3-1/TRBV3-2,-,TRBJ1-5,CASSQDLRDYQPQHF,TGTGCCAGCAGCCAAGATTTGAGGGACTATCAGCCCCAGCATTTT
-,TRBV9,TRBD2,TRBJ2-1,CASSGGLAGPYNEQFF,TGTGCCAGCAGCGGCGGTCTAGCGGGGCCCTACAATGAGCAGTTCTTC
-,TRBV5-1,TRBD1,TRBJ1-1,CASSVGQGTIHTEAFF,TGCGCCAGCAGCGTTGGACAGGGAACTATACACACTGAAGCTTTCTTT
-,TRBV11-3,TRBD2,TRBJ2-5,CASSSGTSGPRETQYF,TGTGCCAGCAGCTCAGGGACTAGCGGGCCTAGGGAGACCCAGTACTTC
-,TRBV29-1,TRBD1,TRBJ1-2,CSVDPGQPFYGYTF,TGCAGCGTAGACCCGGGACAGCCTTTCTATGGCTACACCTTC
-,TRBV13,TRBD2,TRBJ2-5,CASSLPSGGVGETQYF,TGTGCCAGCAGCCTCCCGAGCGGGGGGGTGGGGGAGACCCAGTACTTC
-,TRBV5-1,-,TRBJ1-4,CASSRGATATNEKLFF,TGCGCCAGCAGTCGTGGGGCCACCGCAACTAATGAAAAACTGTTTTTT
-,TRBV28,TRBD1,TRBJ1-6,CASSRDSNSPLHF,TGTGCCAGCAGTAGGGACAGCAATTCACCCCTCCACTTT
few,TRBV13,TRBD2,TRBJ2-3,CASSLILGTSGETDTDTQYF,TGTGCCAGCAGCTTAATCCTTGGGACTAGCGGGGAGACCGACACAGATACGCAGTATTTT
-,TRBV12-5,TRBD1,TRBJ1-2,CASGLGQGDANYGYTF,TGTGCTAGTGGTTTGGGACAGGGGGACGCTAACTATGGCTACACCTTC
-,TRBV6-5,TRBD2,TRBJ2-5,CASRRTRGDQETQYF,TGTGCCAGCAGGCGTACTCGGGGGGACCAAGAGACCCAGTACTTC
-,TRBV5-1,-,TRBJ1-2,CASSLGDYYGYTF,TGCGCCAGCAGCTTGGGTGACTACTATGGCTACACCTTC
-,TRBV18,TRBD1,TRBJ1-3,CASSPRPGTGGTTIYF,TGTGCCAGCTCGCCGAGGCCCGGGACAGGAGGAACCACCATATATTTT
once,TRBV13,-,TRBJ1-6,CASSSRTDPRWGSPLHF,TGTGCCAGCAGCTCAAGGACAGATCCAAGATGGGGTTCACCCCTCCACTTT